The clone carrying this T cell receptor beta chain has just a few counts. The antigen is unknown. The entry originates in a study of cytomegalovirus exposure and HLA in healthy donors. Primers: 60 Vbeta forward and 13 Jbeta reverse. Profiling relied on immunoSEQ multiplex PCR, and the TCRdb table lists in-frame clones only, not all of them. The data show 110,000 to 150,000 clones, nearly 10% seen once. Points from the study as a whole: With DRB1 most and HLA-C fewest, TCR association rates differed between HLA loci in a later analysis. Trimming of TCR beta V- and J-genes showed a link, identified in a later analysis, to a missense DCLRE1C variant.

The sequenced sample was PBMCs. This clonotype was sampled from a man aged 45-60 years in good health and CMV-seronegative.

CDR3 protein: CASTPRGWNTEAFF. The CDR3 DNA is TGTGCCAGCACTCCTCGGGGGTGGAACACTGAAGCTTTCTTT. The gene calls are TRBV6-5 and TRBJ1-1; D might be TRBD1 (5 bases). The CDR3 has 14 residues. CDR1 and CDR2 from the germline V gene are MNHEY and SVGAGI. The V gene lost 7 bases and the J gene lost 1 base, with 13 bases spanning the gap.